This entry describes one T cell receptor (beta chain). This sample is drawn from a study of blood T cell repertoires in COVID-19. CDR3 length: 16 amino acids. From germline, CDR1 is SGHRS and CDR2 YFSETQ. V lost 6 bases to trimming and J lost 0 bases; unmatched junction nucleotides: 11. Here immunoSEQ multiplex PCR was the method, and the copy in TCRdb shows in-frame clones only, minus some. This table holds some 80,000 clones, around 90% found once. The chain recombines TRBV5-1 with TRBJ1-1; 7 nucleotides agree with TRBD1. The sequenced sample was peripheral blood. This sequence originates from a human donor in a cohort sampled during active COVID-19. CDR3 amino acids: CASNSETGIVNTEAFF. Here the CDR3 DNA reads TGCGCCAGCAATAGCGAGACAGGGATCGTGAACACTGAAGCTTTCTTT.